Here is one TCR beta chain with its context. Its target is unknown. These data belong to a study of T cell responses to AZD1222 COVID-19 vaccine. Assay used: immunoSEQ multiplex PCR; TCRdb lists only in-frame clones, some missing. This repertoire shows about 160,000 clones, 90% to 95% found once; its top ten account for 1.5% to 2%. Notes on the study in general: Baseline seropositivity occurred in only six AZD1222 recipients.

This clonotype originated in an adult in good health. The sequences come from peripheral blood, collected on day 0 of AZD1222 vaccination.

The chain's CDR3 is CASSQRGGGLANEQFF. CDR3 in DNA: TGTGCCAGCAGCCAACGGGGAGGGGGGCTGGCAAATGAGCAGTTCTTC. This chain joins TRBV7-9 and TRBJ2-1, with D perhaps TRBD2 (7 bases). V was cut by 5 bases and J by 7 bases, with 21 bases left in between. The CDR3 runs to 16 residues. Per germline, CDR1 SEHNR and CDR2 FQNEAQ (reference sequence). The full variable domain, its missing parts supplied by reference TRBV7-9 and TRBJ2-1, is DTGVSQNPRHKITKRGQNVTFRCDPISEHNRLYWYRQTLGQGPEFLTYFQNEAQLEKSRLLSDRFSAERPKGSFSTLEIQRTEQGDSAMYLCASSQRGGGLANEQFFGPGTRLTVL.